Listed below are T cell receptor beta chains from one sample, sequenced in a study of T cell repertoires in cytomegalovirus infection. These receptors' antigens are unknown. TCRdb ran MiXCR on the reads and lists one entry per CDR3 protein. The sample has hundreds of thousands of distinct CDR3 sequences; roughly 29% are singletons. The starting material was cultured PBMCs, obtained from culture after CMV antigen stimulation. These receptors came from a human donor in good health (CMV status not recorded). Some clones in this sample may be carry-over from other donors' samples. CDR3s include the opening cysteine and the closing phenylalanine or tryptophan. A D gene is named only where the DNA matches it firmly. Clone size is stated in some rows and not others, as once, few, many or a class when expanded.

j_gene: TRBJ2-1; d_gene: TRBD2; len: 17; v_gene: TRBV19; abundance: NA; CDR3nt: TGTGCCAGTAGTATATCACTAGCGGGATCCTCCTACAATGAGCAGTTCTTC; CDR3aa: CASSISLAGSSYNEQFF
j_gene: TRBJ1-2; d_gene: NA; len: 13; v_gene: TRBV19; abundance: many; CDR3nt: TGTGCCAGTAGTATAAATGGAAACTATGGCTACACCTTC; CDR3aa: CASSINGNYGYTF
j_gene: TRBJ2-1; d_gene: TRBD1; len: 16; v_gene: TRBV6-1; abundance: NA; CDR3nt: TGTGCCAGCAGACCTCGCCGGACAGGCTCCTACAATGAGCAGTTCTTC; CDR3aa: CASRPRRTGSYNEQFF
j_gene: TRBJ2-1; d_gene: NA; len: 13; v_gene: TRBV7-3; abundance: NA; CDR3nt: TGTGCCAGCAGCTTACTCGACACCAATGAGCAGTTCTTC; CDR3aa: CASSLLDTNEQFF
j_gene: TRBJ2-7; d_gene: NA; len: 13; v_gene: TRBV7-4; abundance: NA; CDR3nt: TGTGCCAGCAGCTGGGGGAAGGAGCAAGAGCAGTACTTC; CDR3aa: CASSWGKEQEQYF
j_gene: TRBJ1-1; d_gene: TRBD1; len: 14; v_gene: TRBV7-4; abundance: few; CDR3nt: TGTGCCAGCAGCTTCGGGACAGCTAGCACTGAAGCTTTCTTT; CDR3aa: CASSFGTASTEAFF
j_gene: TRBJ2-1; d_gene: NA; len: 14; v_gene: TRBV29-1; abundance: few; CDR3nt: TGCAGCGTTGAAGCGGGGGGCCACTACAATGAGCAGTTCTTC; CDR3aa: CSVEAGGHYNEQFF
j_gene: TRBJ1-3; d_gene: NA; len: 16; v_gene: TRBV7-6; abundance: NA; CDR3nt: TGTGCCAGCACCGACCCCGCAGGGGTAACTGGAAACACCATATATTTT; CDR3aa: CASTDPAGVTGNTIYF
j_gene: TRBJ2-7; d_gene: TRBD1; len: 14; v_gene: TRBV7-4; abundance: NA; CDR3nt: TGTGCCAGCAGCTCCGGGACAGATTTTTACGAGCAGTACTTC; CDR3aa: CASSSGTDFYEQYF
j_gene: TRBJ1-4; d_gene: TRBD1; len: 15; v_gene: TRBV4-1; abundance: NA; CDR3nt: TGCGCCAGCAGCCAAGAGCGACAGGGAAATGAAAAACTGTTTTTT; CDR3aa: CASSQERQGNEKLFF
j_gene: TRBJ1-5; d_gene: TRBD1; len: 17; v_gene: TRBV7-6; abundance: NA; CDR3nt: TGTGCCAGCAGCCTCTACAGGGGGCCCGTCCAGGGGGAGCCCCAGCATTTT; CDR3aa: CASSLYRGPVQGEPQHF
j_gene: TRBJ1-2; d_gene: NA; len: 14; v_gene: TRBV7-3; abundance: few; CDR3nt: TGTGCCAGCAGCGCACAGGGATCAATTGGTGGCTACACCTTC; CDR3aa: CASSAQGSIGGYTF
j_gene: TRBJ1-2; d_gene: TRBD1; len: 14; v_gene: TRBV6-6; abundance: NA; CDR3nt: TGTGCCAGCAGCGACAGGGGGGGGGGCGATGGCTACACCTTC; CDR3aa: CASSDRGGGDGYTF
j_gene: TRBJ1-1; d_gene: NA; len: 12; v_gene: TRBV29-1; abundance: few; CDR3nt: TGCAGCGTTGTCGGGGGGAACACTGAAGCTTTCTTT; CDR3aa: CSVVGGNTEAFF
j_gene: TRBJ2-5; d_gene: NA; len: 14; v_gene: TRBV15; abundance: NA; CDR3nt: TGTGCCACCAGCAGAGTCGGGTTGGAGGAGACCCAGTACTTC; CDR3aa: CATSRVGLEETQYF
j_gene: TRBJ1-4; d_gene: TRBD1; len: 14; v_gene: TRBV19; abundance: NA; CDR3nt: TGTGCCAGTAGGATGAAGACAGGGGCGGCAAAACTGTTTTTT; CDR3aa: CASRMKTGAAKLFF
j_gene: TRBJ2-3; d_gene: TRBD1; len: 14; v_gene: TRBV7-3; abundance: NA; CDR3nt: TGTGCCAGCAGCCAAAACAGGGGAGTGGATACGCAGTATTTT; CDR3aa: CASSQNRGVDTQYF
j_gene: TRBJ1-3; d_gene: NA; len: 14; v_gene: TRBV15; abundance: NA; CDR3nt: TGTGCCACCAGTTCAAAGCGGTCTGGAAACACCATATATTTT; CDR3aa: CATSSKRSGNTIYF
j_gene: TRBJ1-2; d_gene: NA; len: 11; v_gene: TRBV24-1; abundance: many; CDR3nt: TGTGCCACCTCAACAATCTATGGCTACACCTTC; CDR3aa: CATSTIYGYTF
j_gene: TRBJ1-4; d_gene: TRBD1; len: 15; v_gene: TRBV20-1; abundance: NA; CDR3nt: TGCAGTGATAGAGATCCGACAGGGCTGAATGAAAAACTGTTTTTT; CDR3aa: CSDRDPTGLNEKLFF
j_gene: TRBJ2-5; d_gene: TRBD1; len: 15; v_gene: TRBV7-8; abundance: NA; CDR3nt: TGTGCCAGCAGCCCTTACAGGGGGCGAAAAGAGACCCAGTACTTC; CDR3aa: CASSPYRGRKETQYF
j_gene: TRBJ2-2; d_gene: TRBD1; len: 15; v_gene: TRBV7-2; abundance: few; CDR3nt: TGTGCCAGCAGCTCGTGGACAGGGGTTGACGGGGAGCTGTTTTTT; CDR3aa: CASSSWTGVDGELFF
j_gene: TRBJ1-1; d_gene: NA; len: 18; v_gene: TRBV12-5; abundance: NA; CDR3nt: TGTGCTAGTGGTTACCCCCCCGGTGGGGTCCCAATGAACACTGAAGCTTTCTTT; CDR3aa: CASGYPPGGVPMNTEAFF
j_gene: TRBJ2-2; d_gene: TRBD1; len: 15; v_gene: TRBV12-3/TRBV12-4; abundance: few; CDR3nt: TGTGCCAGCAGTTCGACAGGGGGACGGACCGGGGAGCTGTTTTTT; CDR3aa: CASSSTGGRTGELFF
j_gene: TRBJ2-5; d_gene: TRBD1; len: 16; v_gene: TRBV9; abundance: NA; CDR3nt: TGTGCCAGCAGCGTAAGAGGGGGCTTGGGTCTAGAGACCCAGTACTTC; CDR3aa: CASSVRGGLGLETQYF
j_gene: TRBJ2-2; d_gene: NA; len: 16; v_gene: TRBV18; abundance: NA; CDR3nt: TGTGCCAGCTCACCACGTCACGGGGAAAACACCGGGGAGCTGTTTTTT; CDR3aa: CASSPRHGENTGELFF
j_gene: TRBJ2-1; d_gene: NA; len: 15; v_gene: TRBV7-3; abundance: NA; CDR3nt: TGTGCCAGCAGCGTGACCCAGAGCTCCTACAATGAGCAGTTCTTC; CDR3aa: CASSVTQSSYNEQFF
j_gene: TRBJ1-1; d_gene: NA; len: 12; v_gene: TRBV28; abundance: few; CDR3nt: TGTGCCAGCAGTTTCGGGAGAGCTGAAGCTTTCTTT; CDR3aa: CASSFGRAEAFF
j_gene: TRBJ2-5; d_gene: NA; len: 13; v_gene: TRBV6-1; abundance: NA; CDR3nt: TGTGCCAGCGCCTTAACGCTCCAAGAGACCCAGTACTTC; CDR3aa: CASALTLQETQYF
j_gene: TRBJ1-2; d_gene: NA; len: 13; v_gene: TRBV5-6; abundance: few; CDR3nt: TGTGCCAGCAGCGCCGACAGTCTCTATGGCTACACCTTC; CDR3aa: CASSADSLYGYTF
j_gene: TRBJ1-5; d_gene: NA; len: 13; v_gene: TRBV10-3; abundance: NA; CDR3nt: TGTGCCATCACACAGGACACGAATCAGCCCCAGCATTTT; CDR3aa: CAITQDTNQPQHF